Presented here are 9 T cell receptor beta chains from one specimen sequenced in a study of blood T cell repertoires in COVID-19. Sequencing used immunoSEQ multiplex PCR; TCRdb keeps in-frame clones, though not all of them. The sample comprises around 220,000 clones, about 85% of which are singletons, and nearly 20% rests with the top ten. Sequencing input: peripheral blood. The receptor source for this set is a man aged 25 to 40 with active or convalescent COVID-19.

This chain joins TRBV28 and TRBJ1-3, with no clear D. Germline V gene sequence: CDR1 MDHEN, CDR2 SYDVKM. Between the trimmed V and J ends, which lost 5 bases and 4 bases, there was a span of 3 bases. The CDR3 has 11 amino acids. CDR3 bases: TGTGCCAGCAGTCCAGGAAACACCATATATTTT. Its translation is CASSPGNTIYF.

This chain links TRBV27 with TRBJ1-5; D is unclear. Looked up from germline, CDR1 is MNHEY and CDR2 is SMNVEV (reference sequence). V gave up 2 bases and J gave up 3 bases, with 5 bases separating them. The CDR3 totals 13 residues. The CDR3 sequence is CASSLGLNQPQHF. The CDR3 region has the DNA TGTGCCAGCAGTTTAGGGCTCAATCAGCCCCAGCATTTT.

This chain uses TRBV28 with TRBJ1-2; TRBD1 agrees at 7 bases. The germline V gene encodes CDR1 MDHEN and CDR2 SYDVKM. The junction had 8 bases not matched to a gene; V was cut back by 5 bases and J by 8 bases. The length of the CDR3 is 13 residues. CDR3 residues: CASSPDRVRGYTF. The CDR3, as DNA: TGTGCCAGCAGTCCCGACAGGGTGCGAGGCTACACCTTC.

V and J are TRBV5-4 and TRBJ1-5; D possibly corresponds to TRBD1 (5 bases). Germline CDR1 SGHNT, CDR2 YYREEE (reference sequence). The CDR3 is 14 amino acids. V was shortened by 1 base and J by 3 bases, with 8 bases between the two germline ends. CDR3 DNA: TGTGCCAGCAGCTTGCAGGGCCACAATCAGCCCCAGCATTTT. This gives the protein CASSLQGHNQPQHF.

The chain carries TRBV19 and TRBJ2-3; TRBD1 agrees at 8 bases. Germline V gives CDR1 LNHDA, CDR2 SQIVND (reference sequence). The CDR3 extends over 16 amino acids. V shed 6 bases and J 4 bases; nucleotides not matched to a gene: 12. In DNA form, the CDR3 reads TGTGCCAGTAGCGTTGATGGCAGGGGGCGTTCAGATACGCAGTATTTT. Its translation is CASSVDGRGRSDTQYF.

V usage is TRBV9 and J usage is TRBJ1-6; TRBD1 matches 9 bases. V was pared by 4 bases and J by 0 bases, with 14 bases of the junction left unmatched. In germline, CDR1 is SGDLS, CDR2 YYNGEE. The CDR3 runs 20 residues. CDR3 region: CASSSPGTGTMSSYNSPLHF. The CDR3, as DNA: TGTGCCAGCAGCTCACCCGGGACAGGGACAATGAGCTCCTATAATTCACCCCTCCACTTT.

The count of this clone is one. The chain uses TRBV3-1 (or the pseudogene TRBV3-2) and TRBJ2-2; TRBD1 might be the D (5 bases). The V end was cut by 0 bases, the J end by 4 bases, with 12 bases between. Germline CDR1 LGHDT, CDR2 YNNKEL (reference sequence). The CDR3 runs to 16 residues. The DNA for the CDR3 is TGTGCCAGCAGCCAAGATAGGGCCCAGGGCACCGGGGAGCTGTTTTTT. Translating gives CASSQDRAQGTGELFF.

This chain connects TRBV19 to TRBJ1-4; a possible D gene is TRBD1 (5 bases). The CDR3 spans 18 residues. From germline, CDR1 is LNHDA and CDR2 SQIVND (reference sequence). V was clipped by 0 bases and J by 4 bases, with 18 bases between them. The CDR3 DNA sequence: TGTGCCAGTAGTATAGACCGGAGGACGGGGGGAATTAATGAAAAACTGTTTTTT. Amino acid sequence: CASSIDRRTGGINEKLFF.

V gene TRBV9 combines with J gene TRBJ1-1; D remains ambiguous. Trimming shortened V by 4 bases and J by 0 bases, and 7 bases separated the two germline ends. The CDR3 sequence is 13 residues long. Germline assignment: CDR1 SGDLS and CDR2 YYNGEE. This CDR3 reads CASSRGLNTEAFF. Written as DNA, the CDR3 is TGTGCCAGCAGCCGCGGGCTGAACACTGAAGCTTTCTTT.